These T cell receptor beta chains were read from a single sample in a study of T-cell memory formation after mild COVID-19. MiXCR, applied by TCRdb to the 5' RACE reads, yields one record per CDR3 protein. The data hold 300,000 to 400,000 distinct CDR3 sequences, with roughly 15% observed a single time. Sequencing was performed on PBMCs or a T cell subset sorted from them (not recorded which). The receptor set was obtained from a man between 18 and 35 years old who had mild COVID-19 (a few samples of this study predate the infection). Cell type and time point are not known. CDR3s include the opening cysteine and the closing phenylalanine or tryptophan. A D gene is named only where the DNA matches it firmly. Where a row states a size, it is once, few, many or the class of an expanded clone; other rows omit it.

j_gene: TRBJ1-1; abundance: few; d_gene: TRBD1; len: 15; v_gene: TRBV5-1; CDR3aa: CASSFPTGAVTEAFF; CDR3nt: TGCGCCAGCAGCTTCCCGACAGGGGCTGTCACTGAAGCTTTCTTT
j_gene: TRBJ2-7; abundance: many; d_gene: -; len: 11; v_gene: TRBV6-2/TRBV6-3; CDR3aa: CASDSAYEQYF; CDR3nt: TGTGCCAGCGATTCGGCCTACGAGCAGTACTTC
j_gene: TRBJ2-3; abundance: few; d_gene: TRBD2; len: 15; v_gene: TRBV15; CDR3aa: CATNRLAGYPDTQYF; CDR3nt: TGTGCCACTAACCGACTAGCGGGGTACCCAGATACGCAGTATTTT
j_gene: TRBJ2-3; abundance: few; d_gene: TRBD2; len: 15; v_gene: TRBV11-2; CDR3aa: CASSHQLAGTDTQYF; CDR3nt: TGTGCCAGCAGCCACCAACTAGCGGGGACAGATACGCAGTATTTT
j_gene: TRBJ2-2; abundance: -; d_gene: -; len: 14; v_gene: TRBV6-2/TRBV6-3; CDR3aa: CANSYSIVTGELFF; CDR3nt: TGTGCCAACAGTTACTCGATTGTAACCGGGGAGCTGTTTTTT
j_gene: TRBJ1-1; abundance: -; d_gene: -; len: 14; v_gene: TRBV6-5; CDR3aa: CASTFRGGNTEAFF; CDR3nt: TGTGCCAGCACCTTCAGGGGTGGAAACACTGAAGCTTTCTTT
j_gene: TRBJ1-2; abundance: -; d_gene: -; len: 15; v_gene: TRBV5-1; CDR3aa: CASSPDPSYRYGYTF; CDR3nt: TGCGCCAGCAGTCCTGACCCCTCGTACCGCTATGGCTACACCTTC
j_gene: TRBJ2-5; abundance: -; d_gene: -; len: 14; v_gene: TRBV6-6; CDR3aa: CASSWRRGGETQYF; CDR3nt: TGTGCCAGCAGTTGGCGGCGAGGGGGAGAGACCCAGTACTTC
j_gene: TRBJ2-1; abundance: few; d_gene: TRBD2; len: 16; v_gene: TRBV20-1; CDR3aa: CSASSARLAGNNEQFF; CDR3nt: TGCAGTGCTAGTTCCGCCAGGCTAGCGGGTAACAATGAGCAGTTCTTC
j_gene: TRBJ1-2; abundance: -; d_gene: -; len: 12; v_gene: TRBV24-1; CDR3aa: CATSEGRTEYTF; CDR3nt: TGTGCCACCAGTGAAGGTAGAACAGAGTACACCTTC
j_gene: TRBJ2-6; abundance: few; d_gene: TRBD1; len: 13; v_gene: TRBV12-3/TRBV12-4; CDR3aa: CASSRQGPDVLTF; CDR3nt: TGTGCCAGCAGTCGACAGGGCCCGGACGTCCTGACTTTC
j_gene: TRBJ1-2; abundance: few; d_gene: -; len: 17; v_gene: TRBV20-1; CDR3aa: CSAEQGVILPPPYGYTF; CDR3nt: TGCAGTGCAGAGCAGGGTGTGATCCTACCCCCCCCTTATGGCTACACCTTC
j_gene: TRBJ2-7; abundance: few; d_gene: -; len: 14; v_gene: TRBV19; CDR3aa: CASKIGANSYEQYF; CDR3nt: TGTGCCAGTAAAATTGGTGCAAATTCCTACGAGCAGTACTTC
j_gene: TRBJ2-1; abundance: -; d_gene: TRBD2; len: 15; v_gene: TRBV5-8; CDR3aa: CASSTLAGRGNEQFF; CDR3nt: TGTGCCAGCAGCACTCTAGCGGGGCGGGGCAATGAGCAGTTCTTC
j_gene: TRBJ2-3; abundance: few; d_gene: -; len: 16; v_gene: TRBV5-5; CDR3aa: CSSSLSIQGKTDTQYF; CDR3nt: TGTTCCAGCAGCTTGAGTATCCAGGGGAAGACAGATACGCAGTATTTT
j_gene: TRBJ1-5; abundance: few; d_gene: -; len: 16; v_gene: TRBV24-1; CDR3aa: CATSDPRGGSNQPQHF; CDR3nt: TGTGCCACCAGTGACCCCCGGGGGGGTAGCAATCAGCCCCAGCATTTT
j_gene: TRBJ2-4; abundance: few; d_gene: -; len: 13; v_gene: TRBV20-1; CDR3aa: CSAAREPKNIQYF; CDR3nt: TGCAGTGCTGCCCGGGAGCCCAAAAACATTCAGTACTTC
j_gene: TRBJ2-3; abundance: few; d_gene: -; len: 15; v_gene: TRBV6-5; CDR3aa: CASSSPGPGRGTQYF; CDR3nt: TGTGCCAGCAGTTCCCCGGGACCGGGGCGCGGCACGCAGTATTTT
j_gene: TRBJ2-2; abundance: -; d_gene: -; len: 13; v_gene: TRBV9; CDR3aa: CASSLLSDGELFF; CDR3nt: TGTGCCAGCAGCCTGCTATCAGACGGGGAGCTGTTTTTT
j_gene: TRBJ1-3; abundance: -; d_gene: -; len: 13; v_gene: TRBV6-6; CDR3aa: CATKGGSGNTIYF; CDR3nt: TGTGCCACTAAGGGTGGATCTGGAAACACCATATATTTT
j_gene: TRBJ1-2; abundance: -; d_gene: TRBD1; len: 14; v_gene: TRBV9; CDR3aa: CASSPDRDDYGYTF; CDR3nt: TGTGCCAGCAGCCCGGACAGGGACGACTATGGCTACACCTTC
j_gene: TRBJ2-5; abundance: -; d_gene: -; len: 14; v_gene: TRBV5-5; CDR3aa: CDSSRRSYQETQYF; CDR3nt: TGTGACAGCAGCCGCCGGTCGTACCAAGAGACCCAGTACTTC
j_gene: TRBJ1-6; abundance: many; d_gene: -; len: 14; v_gene: TRBV4-1; CDR3aa: CASSWTGPNSPLHF; CDR3nt: TGCGCCAGCAGCTGGACGGGACCTAATTCACCCCTCCACTTT
j_gene: TRBJ1-1; abundance: many; d_gene: -; len: 13; v_gene: TRBV5-1; CDR3aa: CASSLLGDTEAFF; CDR3nt: TGTGCCAGCAGTTTATTAGGAGACACTGAAGCTTTCTTT
j_gene: TRBJ1-2; abundance: -; d_gene: -; len: 13; v_gene: TRBV20-1; CDR3aa: CSASPGLGYGYTF; CDR3nt: TGCAGTGCTAGCCCCGGGTTGGGCTATGGCTACACCTTC
j_gene: TRBJ2-7; abundance: -; d_gene: TRBD2; len: 14; v_gene: TRBV3-1; CDR3aa: CASSQVGLAGEQYF; CDR3nt: TGTGCCAGCAGCCAAGTGGGACTAGCAGGCGAGCAGTACTTC
j_gene: TRBJ2-2; abundance: -; d_gene: -; len: 14; v_gene: TRBV19; CDR3aa: CASSIGQSTGELFF; CDR3nt: TGTGCCAGTAGTATTGGACAGTCCACCGGGGAGCTGTTTTTT
j_gene: TRBJ1-2; abundance: few; d_gene: -; len: 13; v_gene: TRBV12-3/TRBV12-4; CDR3aa: CASSPQEFRGYTF; CDR3nt: TGTGCCAGCAGTCCACAGGAGTTCCGTGGCTACACCTTC
j_gene: TRBJ1-2; abundance: -; d_gene: -; len: 16; v_gene: TRBV20-1; CDR3aa: CSARDYGQGKGYGYTF; CDR3nt: TGCAGTGCTAGAGATTATGGTCAGGGGAAGGGCTATGGCTACACCTTC
j_gene: TRBJ2-7; abundance: -; d_gene: TRBD1; len: 15; v_gene: TRBV11-2; CDR3aa: CASSLLGQGIYEQYF; CDR3nt: TGTGCCAGCAGCTTACTGGGACAGGGTATCTACGAGCAGTACTTC
j_gene: TRBJ1-1; abundance: many; d_gene: -; len: 17; v_gene: TRBV12-5; CDR3aa: CASGFEVVGGSGTEAFF; CDR3nt: TGTGCTAGTGGTTTCGAGGTAGTGGGGGGCTCGGGTACTGAAGCTTTCTTT
j_gene: TRBJ2-5; abundance: few; d_gene: TRBD2; len: 15; v_gene: TRBV30; CDR3aa: CAWSVTGGGRKTQYF; CDR3nt: TGTGCCTGGAGTGTAACCGGGGGGGGCCGGAAGACCCAGTACTTC
j_gene: TRBJ2-1; abundance: few; d_gene: -; len: 16; v_gene: TRBV9; CDR3aa: CASSQKQGPWDNEQFF; CDR3nt: TGTGCCAGCAGCCAGAAACAGGGCCCCTGGGACAATGAGCAGTTCTTC
j_gene: TRBJ1-5; abundance: -; d_gene: TRBD1; len: 15; v_gene: TRBV10-3; CDR3aa: CAISLGTGGNQPQHF; CDR3nt: TGTGCCATCAGCCTCGGGACAGGGGGCAATCAGCCCCAGCATTTT
j_gene: TRBJ2-1; abundance: many; d_gene: TRBD1; len: 15; v_gene: TRBV14; CDR3aa: CASSLKTGHTNEQFF; CDR3nt: TGTGCCAGCAGCCTAAAGACAGGGCATACCAATGAGCAGTTCTTC
j_gene: TRBJ2-7; abundance: few; d_gene: TRBD1; len: 15; v_gene: TRBV5-1; CDR3aa: CASSLGTGSSYEQYF; CDR3nt: TGCGCCAGCAGCCTCGGGACAGGAAGCTCCTACGAGCAGTACTTC
j_gene: TRBJ2-2; abundance: few; d_gene: -; len: 13; v_gene: TRBV12-3/TRBV12-4; CDR3aa: CASSWQMAGELFF; CDR3nt: TGTGCCAGCAGTTGGCAGATGGCCGGGGAGCTGTTTTTT
j_gene: TRBJ2-1; abundance: few; d_gene: -; len: 13; v_gene: TRBV18; CDR3aa: CASSRSRDNEQFF; CDR3nt: TGTGCCAGCTCACGCTCCCGAGACAATGAGCAGTTCTTC
j_gene: TRBJ2-3; abundance: few; d_gene: -; len: 16; v_gene: TRBV7-8; CDR3aa: CASSLGGGPSTDTQYF; CDR3nt: TGTGCCAGCAGCTTAGGGGGCGGACCTAGCACAGATACGCAGTATTTT
j_gene: TRBJ2-1; abundance: -; d_gene: TRBD1; len: 15; v_gene: TRBV7-2; CDR3aa: CASSLVQGLYNEQFF; CDR3nt: TGTGCCAGCAGCCTGGTACAGGGGCTCTACAATGAGCAGTTCTTC
j_gene: TRBJ2-7; abundance: -; d_gene: TRBD1; len: 14; v_gene: TRBV2; CDR3aa: CASSEQGVLYEQYF; CDR3nt: TGTGCCAGCAGTGAACAGGGGGTACTCTACGAGCAGTACTTC
j_gene: TRBJ2-7; abundance: few; d_gene: TRBD1; len: 15; v_gene: TRBV9; CDR3aa: CASSRGGDREYEQYF; CDR3nt: TGTGCCAGCAGCAGAGGCGGAGACAGGGAGTACGAGCAGTACTTC
j_gene: TRBJ2-5; abundance: many; d_gene: -; len: 15; v_gene: TRBV6-1; CDR3aa: CASFRRDMGFGTQYF; CDR3nt: TGTGCCAGCTTCCGAAGGGATATGGGGTTCGGGACCCAGTACTTC